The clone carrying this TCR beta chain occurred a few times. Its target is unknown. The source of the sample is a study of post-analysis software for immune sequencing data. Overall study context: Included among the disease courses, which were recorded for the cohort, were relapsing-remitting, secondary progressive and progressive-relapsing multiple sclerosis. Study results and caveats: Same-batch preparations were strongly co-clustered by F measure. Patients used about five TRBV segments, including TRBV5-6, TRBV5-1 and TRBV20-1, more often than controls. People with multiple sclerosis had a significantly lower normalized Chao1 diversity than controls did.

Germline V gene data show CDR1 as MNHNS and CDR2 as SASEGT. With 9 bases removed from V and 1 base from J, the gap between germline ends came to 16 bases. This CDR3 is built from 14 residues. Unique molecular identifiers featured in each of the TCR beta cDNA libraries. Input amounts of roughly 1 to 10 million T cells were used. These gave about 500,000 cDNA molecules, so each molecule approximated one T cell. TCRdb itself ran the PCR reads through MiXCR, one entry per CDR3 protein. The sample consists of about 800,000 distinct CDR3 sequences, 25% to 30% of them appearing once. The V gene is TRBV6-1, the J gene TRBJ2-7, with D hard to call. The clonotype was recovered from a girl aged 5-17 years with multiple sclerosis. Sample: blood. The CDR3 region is CASGRASASYEQYF. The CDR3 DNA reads TGTGCCAGTGGACGGGCTAGTGCTTCCTACGAGCAGTACTTC.